The clone carrying this T cell receptor (beta chain) was seen just once. Both iRepertoire HTBI primers and Arm-PCR of CDR3 regions were used to build the TCR beta libraries. In the authors' workflow: The samples yielded some 62 TRBV and roughly 13 TRBJ segments. MiXCR, applied by TCRdb to the multiplex PCR reads, yields one record per CDR3 protein. These V and J calls are TCRdb output, not the study's own analysis. Of 450,000 to 700,000 distinct CDR3 sequences in the sample, about 14% were seen once. This entry belongs to a study of regulatory T cells in long-lasting Graves disease. Germline CDR1 reads MNHEY; CDR2 reads SMNVEV (reference sequence). V dropped 5 bases and J dropped 2 bases, with 11 bases sitting between them. The CDR3 contains 14 residues. The time point here: newly diagnosed GD, antithyroid drugs for less than 3 months. RNA from PBMCs was the source of the TCR library. Graves' disease diagnosis was established per American Thyroid Association guidelines.

These data are also associated with another study on T cells in Graves' hyperthyroidism and ophthalmopathy.

V usage is TRBV27 and J usage is TRBJ2-3; tentatively, D is TRBD2 (5 bases). This receptor was obtained from a man younger than 40 with Graves disease. Material: peripheral blood mononuclear cells (PBMCs), obtained at new diagnosis, from a patient treated with antithyroid drugs. CDR3 sequence (DNA): TGTGCCAGCAGTAGGAGGCTAGTCACAGATACGCAGTATTTT. Its protein is CASSRRLVTDTQYF.